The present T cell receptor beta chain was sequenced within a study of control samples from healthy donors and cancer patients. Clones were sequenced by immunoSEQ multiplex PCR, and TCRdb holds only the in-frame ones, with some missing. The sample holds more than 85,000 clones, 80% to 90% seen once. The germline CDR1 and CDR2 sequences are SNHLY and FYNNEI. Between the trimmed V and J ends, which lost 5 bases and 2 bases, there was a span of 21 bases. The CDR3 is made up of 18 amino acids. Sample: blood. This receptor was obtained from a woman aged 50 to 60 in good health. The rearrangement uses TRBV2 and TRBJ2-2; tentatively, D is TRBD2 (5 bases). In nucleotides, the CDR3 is TGTGCCAGCAGTCCCCTCCCCCTCAGCGGAGATAACACCGGGGAGCTGTTTTTT. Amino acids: CASSPLPLSGDNTGELFF.